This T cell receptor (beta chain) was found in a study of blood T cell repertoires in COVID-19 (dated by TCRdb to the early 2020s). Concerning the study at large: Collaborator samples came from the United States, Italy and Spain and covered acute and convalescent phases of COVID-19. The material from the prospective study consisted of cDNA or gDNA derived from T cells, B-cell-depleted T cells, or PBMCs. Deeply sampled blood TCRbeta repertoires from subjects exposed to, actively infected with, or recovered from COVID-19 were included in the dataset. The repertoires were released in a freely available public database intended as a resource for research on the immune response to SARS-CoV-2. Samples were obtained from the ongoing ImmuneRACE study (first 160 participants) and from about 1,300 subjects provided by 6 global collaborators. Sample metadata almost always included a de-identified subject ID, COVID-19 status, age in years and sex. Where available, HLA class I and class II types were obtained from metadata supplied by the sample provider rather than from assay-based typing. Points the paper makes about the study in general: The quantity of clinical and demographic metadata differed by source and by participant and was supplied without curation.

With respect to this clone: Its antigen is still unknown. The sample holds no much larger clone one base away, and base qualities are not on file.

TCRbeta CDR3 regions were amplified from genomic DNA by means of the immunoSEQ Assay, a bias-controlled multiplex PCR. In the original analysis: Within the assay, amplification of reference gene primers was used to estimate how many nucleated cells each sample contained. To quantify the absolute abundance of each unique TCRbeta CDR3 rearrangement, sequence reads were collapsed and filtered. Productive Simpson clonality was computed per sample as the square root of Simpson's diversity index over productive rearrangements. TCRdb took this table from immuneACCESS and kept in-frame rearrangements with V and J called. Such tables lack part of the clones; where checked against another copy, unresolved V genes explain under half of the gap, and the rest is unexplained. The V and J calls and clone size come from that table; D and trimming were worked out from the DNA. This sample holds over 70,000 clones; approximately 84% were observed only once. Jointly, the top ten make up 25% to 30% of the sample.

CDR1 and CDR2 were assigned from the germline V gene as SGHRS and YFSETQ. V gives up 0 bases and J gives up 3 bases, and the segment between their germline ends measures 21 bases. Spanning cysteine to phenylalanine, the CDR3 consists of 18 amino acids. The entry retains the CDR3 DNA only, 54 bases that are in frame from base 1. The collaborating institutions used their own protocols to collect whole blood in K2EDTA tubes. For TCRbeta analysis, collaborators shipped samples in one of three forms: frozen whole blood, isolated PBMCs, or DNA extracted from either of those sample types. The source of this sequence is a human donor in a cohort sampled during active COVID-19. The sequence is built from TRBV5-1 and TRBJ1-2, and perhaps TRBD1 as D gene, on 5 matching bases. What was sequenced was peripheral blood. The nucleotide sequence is TGCGCCAGCAGCTTGGACCTTAATAGGGTATGGGGGGACTATGGCTACACCTTC. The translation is CASSLDLNRVWGDYGYTF.